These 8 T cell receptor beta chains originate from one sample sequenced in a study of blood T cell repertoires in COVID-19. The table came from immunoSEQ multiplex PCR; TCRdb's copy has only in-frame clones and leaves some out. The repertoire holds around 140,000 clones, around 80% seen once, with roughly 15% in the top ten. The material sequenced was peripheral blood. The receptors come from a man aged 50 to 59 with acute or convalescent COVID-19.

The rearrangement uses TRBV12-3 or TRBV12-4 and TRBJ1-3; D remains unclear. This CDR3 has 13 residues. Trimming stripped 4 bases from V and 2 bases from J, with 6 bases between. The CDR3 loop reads CASSSTPGNTIYF. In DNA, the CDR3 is TGTGCCAGCAGTTCTACCCCTGGAAACACCATATATTTT.

The CDR3 bases are TGTGCCAGCAGCCTAGTACATGACGGGACAGGGGGCGATAGCAATCAGCCCCAGCATTTT. The encoded protein is CASSLVHDGTGGDSNQPQHF. The J gene is TRBJ1-5, the V gene TRBV12-1; no check of the table's D call, TRBD1, against the DNA was made. TRBV12-1 counts as a pseudogene. The CDR3 runs to 20 residues.

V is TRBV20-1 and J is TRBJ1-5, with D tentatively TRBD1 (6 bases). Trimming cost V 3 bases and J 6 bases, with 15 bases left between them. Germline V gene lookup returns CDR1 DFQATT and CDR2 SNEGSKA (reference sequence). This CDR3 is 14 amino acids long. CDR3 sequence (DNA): TGCAGTGCTAGTCCATCTCAGGGGCCTCAGCCCCAGCATTTT. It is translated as CSASPSQGPQPQHF.

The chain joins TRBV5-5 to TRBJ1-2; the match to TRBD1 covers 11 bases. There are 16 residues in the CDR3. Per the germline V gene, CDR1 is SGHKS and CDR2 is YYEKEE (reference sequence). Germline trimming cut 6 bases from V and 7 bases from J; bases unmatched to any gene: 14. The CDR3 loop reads CASTLLPGQGATGYTF. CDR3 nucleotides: TGTGCCAGCACCCTCCTACCCGGACAGGGGGCGACTGGCTACACCTTC.

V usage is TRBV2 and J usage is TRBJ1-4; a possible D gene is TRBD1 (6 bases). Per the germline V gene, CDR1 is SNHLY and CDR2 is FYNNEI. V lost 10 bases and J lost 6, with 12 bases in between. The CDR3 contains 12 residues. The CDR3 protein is CANRDTDEKLFF. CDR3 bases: TGTGCCAACCGGGACACGGATGAAAAACTGTTTTTT.

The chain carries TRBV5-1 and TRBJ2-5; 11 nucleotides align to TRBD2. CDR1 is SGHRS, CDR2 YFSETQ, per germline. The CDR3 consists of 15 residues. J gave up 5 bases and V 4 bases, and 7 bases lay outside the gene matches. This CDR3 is CASSTSTSGVETQYF. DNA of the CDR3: TGCGCCAGCAGCACCTCGACTAGCGGGGTGGAGACCCAGTACTTC.

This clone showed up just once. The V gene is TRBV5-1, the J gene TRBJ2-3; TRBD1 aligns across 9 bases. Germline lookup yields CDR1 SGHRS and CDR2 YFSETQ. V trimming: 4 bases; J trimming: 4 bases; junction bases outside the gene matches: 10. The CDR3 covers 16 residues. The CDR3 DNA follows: TGCGCCAGCAGCCCCGGGGACAGGGCCTACCCAGATACGCAGTATTTT. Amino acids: CASSPGDRAYPDTQYF.

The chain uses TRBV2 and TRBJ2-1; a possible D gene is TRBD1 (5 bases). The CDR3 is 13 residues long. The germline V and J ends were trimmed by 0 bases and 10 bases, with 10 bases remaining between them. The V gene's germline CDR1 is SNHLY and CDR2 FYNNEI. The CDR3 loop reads CASSEARGSEQFF. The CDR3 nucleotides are TGTGCCAGCAGTGAAGCAAGGGGAAGCGAGCAGTTCTTC.